The present T cell receptor beta chain was sequenced within a study of PD-1 blockade in mismatch repair-deficient tumors. Study as a whole: Patients had 11 to 13 mismatch repair-deficient cancer types and were previously treated and progressing.

Using immunoSEQ multiplex PCR, the repertoire was profiled, and TCRdb retains in-frame clones only, with some absent. The repertoire holds about 68,000 clones, around four fifths seen once, with over 4.5% in the top ten. The CDR3 covers 14 residues. V was trimmed by 0 bases and J by 4 bases, leaving 9 bases between them. In germline, CDR1 is MNHEY, CDR2 SVGAGI. Findings and limits, study-wide: Tumor-resident clones, often absent from pretreatment blood, expanded after pembrolizumab and then contracted.

PCR or immunohistochemistry showed mismatch repair deficiency in every enrolled patient. TCRs were sequenced from a few patients responding to pembrolizumab. A word on this clone: The antigen is unknown.

J is TRBJ1-1 and V is TRBV6-5; no clear D. The sequencing here drew on peripheral blood, taken 2 weeks after starting pembrolizumab. This clonotype was obtained from an adult with mismatch repair-deficient cancer. CDR3 sequence: CASSYSGSITEAFF. Written as DNA, the CDR3 is TGTGCCAGCAGTTACTCCGGCAGTATCACTGAAGCTTTCTTT.